Below, 5 T cell receptor beta chains from the same sample are listed, as sequenced in a study of blood T cell repertoires in COVID-19. TCRdb's table, derived via immunoSEQ multiplex PCR, lists solely in-frame clones and lacks some. The data contain roughly 280,000 clones, 88% of them singletons. Input material: peripheral blood. The origin of the receptors is a woman younger than 45 with COVID-19, enrolled during active disease.

The rearrangement uses TRBV6-4 and TRBJ2-3; 8 bases line up with TRBD2. The CDR3 runs to 14 residues. With 6 bases clipped from V and 3 bases from J, the junction kept 5 bases outside the gene matches. Germline V gene lookup returns CDR1 MRHNA and CDR2 SNTAGT. CDR3 loop: CASSLRGGTDTQYF. CDR3 nucleotides: TGTGCCAGCAGCTTACGGGGGGGAACAGATACGCAGTATTTT.

This clone was seen once. The DNA of the CDR3 is TGTGCCAGCAGTCCGGGGTCCCCCGGGGAGCAGTACTTC. It is translated as CASSPGSPGEQYF. The chain employs TRBV28 and TRBJ2-7, with a tentative D call TRBD2 (5 bases). V lost 5 bases to trimming and J lost 7 bases, with 15 bases between them. This CDR3 has 13 residues. Germline-derived CDR1 and CDR2 are MDHEN and SYDVKM.

The gene calls are TRBV6-2 or TRBV6-3 and TRBJ2-5; no firm D call. The CDR3 is 15 residues long. From germline, CDR1 is MNHEY and CDR2 SVGEGT. The germline V and J ends were trimmed by 6 bases and 3 bases, with 17 bases remaining between them. The CDR3 here is CASSPARSPEETQYF. As DNA, the CDR3 is TGTGCCAGCAGCCCTGCGCGGAGCCCGGAAGAGACCCAGTACTTC.

The chain recombines TRBV28 with TRBJ1-1, with 7 bases identical to TRBD1. With V trimmed by 7 bases and J by 4 bases, 9 bases remained unmatched. The CDR3 covers 14 residues. Germline loops: CDR1 MDHEN, CDR2 SYDVKM. The CDR3 bases are TGTGCCAGCACGGGGCAGGGGGTTGTCACTGAAGCTTTCTTT. It translates to CASTGQGVVTEAFF.

This clone was recorded only once. This sample also contains other DNA sequences that code for the same CDR3. This chain links TRBV27 with TRBJ1-2; 11 bases align to TRBD1. CDR1 MNHEY and CDR2 SMNVEV come from the germline V gene (reference sequence). The junction had 4 bases not matched to a gene; V was cut back by 6 bases and J by 7 bases. CDR3 length equals 13 residues. The CDR3 DNA sequence: TGTGCCAGCAGCCGCGGGACAGGGGGTGGCTACACCTTC. Protein: CASSRGTGGGYTF.